This TCR beta chain was sequenced for a study of control samples from healthy donors and cancer patients. The CDR3 length is 14 residues. The V gene lost 8 bases and the J gene lost 10 bases, with 18 bases spanning the gap. Germline V CDR1 and CDR2: MDHEN, SYDVKM. Method: immunoSEQ multiplex PCR; TCRdb's copy keeps in-frame clones and lacks some. The sample records just over 90,000 clones, about 88% being singletons. The TCR was taken from a woman between 45 and 65 years old in good health. The rearrangement uses TRBV28 and TRBJ1-6; a weak D match, TRBD1 (5 bases). The material sequenced was blood. CDR3: CASCGGVRRSPLHF. In DNA form, the CDR3 reads TGTGCCAGCTGCGGGGGTGTACGTCGATCACCCCTCCACTTT.